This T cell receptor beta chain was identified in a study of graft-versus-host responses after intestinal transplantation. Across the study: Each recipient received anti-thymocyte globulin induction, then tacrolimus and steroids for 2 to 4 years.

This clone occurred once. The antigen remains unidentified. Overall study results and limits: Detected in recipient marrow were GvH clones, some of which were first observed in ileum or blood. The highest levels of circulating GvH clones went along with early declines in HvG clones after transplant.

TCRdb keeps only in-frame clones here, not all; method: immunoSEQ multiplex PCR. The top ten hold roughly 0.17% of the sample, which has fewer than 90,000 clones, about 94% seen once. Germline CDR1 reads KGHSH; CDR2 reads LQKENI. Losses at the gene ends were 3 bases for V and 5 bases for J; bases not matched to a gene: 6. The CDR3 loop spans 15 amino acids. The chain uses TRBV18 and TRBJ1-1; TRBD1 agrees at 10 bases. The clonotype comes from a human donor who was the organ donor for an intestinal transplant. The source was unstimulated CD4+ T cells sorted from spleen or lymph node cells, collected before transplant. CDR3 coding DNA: TGTGCCAGCTCACCCCCGGGACAGGGGATTACTGAAGCTTTCTTT. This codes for CASSPPGQGITEAFF.